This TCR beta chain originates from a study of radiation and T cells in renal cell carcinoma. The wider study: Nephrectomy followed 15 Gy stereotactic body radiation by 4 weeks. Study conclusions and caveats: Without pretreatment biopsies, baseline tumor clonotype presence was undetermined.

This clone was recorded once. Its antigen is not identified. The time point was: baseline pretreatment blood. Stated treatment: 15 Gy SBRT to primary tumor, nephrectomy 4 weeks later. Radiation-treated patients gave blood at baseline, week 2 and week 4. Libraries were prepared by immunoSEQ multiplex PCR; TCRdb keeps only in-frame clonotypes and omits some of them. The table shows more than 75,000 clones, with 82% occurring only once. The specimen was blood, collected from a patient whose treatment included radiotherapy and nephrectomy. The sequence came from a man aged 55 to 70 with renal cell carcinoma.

CDR3 sequence reads: CATSRDGRASGSGQFF. The DNA for the CDR3 is TGTGCCACCAGCAGAGACGGTAGGGCTAGCGGGAGCGGACAGTTCTTC. V and J are TRBV15 and TRBJ2-1; TRBD2 matches 10 bases. CDR3 length equals 16 residues. Germline V lookup: CDR1 LNHNV, CDR2 YYDKDF (reference sequence). V lost 0 bases to trimming and J lost 13 bases; unmatched junction nucleotides: 12. Looking up the rest from reference TRBV15 and TRBJ2-1 gives the full variable domain: DAMVIQNPRYQVTQFGKPVTLSCSQTLNHNVMYWYQQKSSQAPKLLFHYYDKDFNNEADTPDNFQSRRPNTSFCFLDIRSPGLGDTAMYLCATSRDGRASGSGQFFGPGTRLTVL.